The TCR beta chain described here comes from a study of post-analysis software for immune sequencing data. Study findings and constraints: In patients, TRBV5-6, TRBV5-1 and TRBV20-1 belonged to five TRBV segments found more frequently than in controls. Versus controls, multiple sclerosis patients showed significantly lower diversity (normalized Chao1). Batch-matched samples strongly co-clustered by F measure.

The authors incorporated unique molecular identifiers into the TCR beta cDNA libraries. Around 500,000 cDNA molecules came from 1 to 10 million T cells. MiXCR, applied by TCRdb to the PCR reads, yields one record per CDR3 protein. Counted here are approximately 730,000 distinct CDR3 sequences, 25% to 30% occurring once; the ten biggest clones make up 0.5% to 0.6%. The CDR3 has 12 amino acids. Germline V gene lookup returns CDR1 SQVTM and CDR2 ANQGSEA. Between the trimmed V and J ends, which lost 2 bases and 4 bases, there was a span of 8 bases. This clonotype was detected a few times. Its cognate antigen is unknown.

Specimen: blood. The chain combines TRBV29-1 with TRBJ2-5; D might be TRBD1 (6 bases). The TCR was taken from a girl aged 10-17 years with multiple sclerosis. CDR3 bases: TGCAGCGTTGAACGGGACATAGAGACCCAGTACTTC. It is translated as CSVERDIETQYF.